The 9 T cell receptor beta chains below all came from one sample that was sequenced in a study of blood T cells in healthy people across ages. Primed by a sample-barcoded 5' primer and a J-beta primer mix, a second PCR proceeded for 7 to 11 cycles. TCRdb recomputed calls from the 5' RACE reads with MiXCR, one row per CDR3 protein. Of fewer than 900,000 distinct CDR3 sequences in the sample, about 42% are singletons; the top ten hold approximately 22%. The sequenced material came from blood. Receptor source: a woman aged 55-75 years in good health.

This chain uses TRBV7-3 with TRBJ1-6, with 10 bases that match TRBD1. J gave up 9 bases and V 5 bases, and 4 bases lay outside the gene matches. Germline loops: CDR1 SGHTA, CDR2 FQGTGA. The CDR3 runs to 14 residues. This chain's CDR3 is CASSPGQGSSPLHF. The CDR3, as DNA: TGTGCCAGCAGCCCGGGACAGGGGTCTTCACCCCTCCACTTT.

The genes are TRBV4-3 and TRBJ1-2, with D possibly TRBD1 on 5 matching bases. The germline V and J ends were trimmed by 0 bases and 3 bases, with 11 bases remaining between them. There are 15 residues in the CDR3. Per germline, CDR1 LGHNA and CDR2 YSLEER. The DNA for the CDR3 is TGCGCCAGCAGCCAAGATCGTGGGGACTACTATGGCTACACCTTC. As protein: CASSQDRGDYYGYTF.

The J gene is TRBJ1-1, the V gene TRBV5-6, with 8 bases that match TRBD1. The germline CDR1 and CDR2 sequences are SGHDT and YYEEEE. There are 18 residues in the CDR3. V shed 4 bases, J shed 5 bases, and the junction held 19 bases outside the gene matches. CDR3 sequence: CASSPGPRDRKTRTEAFF. The CDR3 DNA reads TGTGCCAGCAGCCCCGGACCGCGGGACAGGAAAACGAGGACTGAAGCTTTCTTT. Complete variable domain (other parts from reference TRBV5-6 and TRBJ1-1): DAGVTQSPTHLIKTRGQQVTLRCSPKSGHDTVSWYQQALGQGPQFIFQYYEEEERQRGNFPDRFSGHQFPNYSSELNVNALLLGDSALYLCASSPGPRDRKTRTEAFFGQGTRLTVV.

Only a few counts were recorded for this clonotype. This chain links TRBV3-1 with TRBJ2-1; TRBD1 aligns across 7 bases. From germline, CDR1 is LGHDT and CDR2 YNNKEL (reference sequence). After removal of 4 bases from V and 9 bases from J, the junction contained 6 bases not matched to a gene. CDR3 length equals 13 residues. CDR3 sequence reads: CASSPFTGAEQFF. CDR3 nucleotides: TGTGCCAGCAGCCCCTTCACAGGGGCTGAGCAGTTCTTC.

Ten or more counts support this clonotype. The CDR3 DNA is TGCAGCGTTGGCGTGGCGTTCGGGACCCCCTACGGGGAGACCCAGTACTTC. The encoded protein is CSVGVAFGTPYGETQYF. This sequence joins TRBV29-1 and TRBJ2-5, with D perhaps being TRBD1 or TRBD2 (5 bases each). The CDR3 runs 17 residues. Per the germline V gene, CDR1 is SQVTM and CDR2 is ANQGSEA. The germline V and J ends were trimmed by 4 bases and 5 bases, with 26 bases remaining between them.

This chain joins TRBV4-2 and TRBJ2-1; D assignment may be TRBD1 or TRBD2 (5 bases each). The DNA end favors TRBJ2-7, so the J call may be wrong. The CDR3 spans 16 residues. Germline values: CDR1 LGHNA, CDR2 YNFKEQ. The CDR3: CASSPAGTRSYNEQYF. DNA for the CDR3: TGTGCCAGCAGCCCCGCCGGGACCCGGTCCTACAATGAGCAGTACTTC.

This clonotype turned up a few times. This chain joins TRBV12-3 or TRBV12-4 and TRBJ2-3; D possibly corresponds to TRBD1 (7 bases). Trimming cost V 6 bases and J 5 bases, with 15 bases left between them. The CDR3 contains 14 residues. The CDR3 loop reads CASSSGGTEDTQYF. As DNA, the CDR3 is TGTGCCAGCAGCTCAGGGGGGACCGAAGATACGCAGTATTTT.

There are a few counts of this clonotype. This chain uses TRBV6-4 with TRBJ1-2; TRBD1 agrees at 8 bases. J was trimmed by 7 bases and V by 5 bases; bases with no gene match: 6. The length of the CDR3 is 13 residues. Germline V lookup: CDR1 MRHNA, CDR2 SNTAGT. The CDR3: CASSPGGAFGYTF. The CDR3 nucleotides are TGTGCCAGCAGTCCAGGGGGCGCGTTTGGCTACACCTTC.

This clonotype was recorded a few times. The V gene is TRBV4-2, the J gene TRBJ2-3, with 9 nucleotides matching TRBD2. The V gene's germline CDR1 is LGHNA and CDR2 YNFKEQ. CDR3 size: 18 residues. The V segment lost 4 bases and the J segment 1 base; nucleotides outside the gene matches: 12. The CDR3 nucleotides read TGTGCCAGCAGCCCACGCCCCTTACTAGCGGGCCGCACAGATACGCAGTATTTT. Its protein is CASSPRPLLAGRTDTQYF.